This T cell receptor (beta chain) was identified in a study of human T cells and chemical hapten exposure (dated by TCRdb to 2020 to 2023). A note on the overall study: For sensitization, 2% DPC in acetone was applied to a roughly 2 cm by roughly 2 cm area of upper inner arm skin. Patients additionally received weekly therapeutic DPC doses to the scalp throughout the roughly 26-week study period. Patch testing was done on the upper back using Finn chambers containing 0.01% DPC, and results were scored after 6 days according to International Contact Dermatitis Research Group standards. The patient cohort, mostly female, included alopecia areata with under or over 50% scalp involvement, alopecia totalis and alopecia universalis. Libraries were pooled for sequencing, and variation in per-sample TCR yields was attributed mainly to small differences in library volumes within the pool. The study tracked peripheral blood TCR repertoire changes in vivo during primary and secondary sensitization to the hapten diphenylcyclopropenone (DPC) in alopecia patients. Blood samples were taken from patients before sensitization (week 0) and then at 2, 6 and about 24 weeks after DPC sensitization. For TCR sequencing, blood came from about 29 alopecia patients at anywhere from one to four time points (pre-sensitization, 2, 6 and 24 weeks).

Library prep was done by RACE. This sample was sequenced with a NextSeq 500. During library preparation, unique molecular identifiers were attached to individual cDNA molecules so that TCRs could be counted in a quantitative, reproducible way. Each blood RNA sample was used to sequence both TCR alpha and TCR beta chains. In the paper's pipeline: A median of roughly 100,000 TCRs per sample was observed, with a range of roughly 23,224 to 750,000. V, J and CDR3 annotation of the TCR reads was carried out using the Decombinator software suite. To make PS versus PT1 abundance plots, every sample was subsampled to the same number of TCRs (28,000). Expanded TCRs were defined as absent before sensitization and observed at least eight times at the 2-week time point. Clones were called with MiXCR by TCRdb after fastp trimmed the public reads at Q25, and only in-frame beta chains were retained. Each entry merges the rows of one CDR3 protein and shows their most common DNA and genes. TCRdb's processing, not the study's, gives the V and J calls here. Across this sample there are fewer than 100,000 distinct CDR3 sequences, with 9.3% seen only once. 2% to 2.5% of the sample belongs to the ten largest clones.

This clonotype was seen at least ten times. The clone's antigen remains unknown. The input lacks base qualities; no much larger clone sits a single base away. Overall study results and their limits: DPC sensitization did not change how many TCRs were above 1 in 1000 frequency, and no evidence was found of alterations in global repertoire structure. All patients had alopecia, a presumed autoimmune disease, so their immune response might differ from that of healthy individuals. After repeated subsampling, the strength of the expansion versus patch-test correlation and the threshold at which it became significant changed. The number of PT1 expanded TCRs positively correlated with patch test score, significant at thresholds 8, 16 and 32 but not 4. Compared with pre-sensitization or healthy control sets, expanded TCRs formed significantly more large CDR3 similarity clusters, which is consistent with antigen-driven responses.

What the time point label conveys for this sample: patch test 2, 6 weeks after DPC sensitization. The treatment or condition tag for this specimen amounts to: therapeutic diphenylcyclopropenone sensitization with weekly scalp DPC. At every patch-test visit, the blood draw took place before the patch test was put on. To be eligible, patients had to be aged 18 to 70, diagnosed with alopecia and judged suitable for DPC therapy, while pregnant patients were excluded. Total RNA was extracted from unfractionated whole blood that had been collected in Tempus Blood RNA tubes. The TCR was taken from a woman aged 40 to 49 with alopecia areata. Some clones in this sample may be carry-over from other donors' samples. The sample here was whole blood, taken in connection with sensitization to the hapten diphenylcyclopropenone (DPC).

The CDR3 has the sequence CAWSEGMGTNEKLFF. The bases are TGTGCCTGGTCCGAAGGTATGGGCACTAATGAAAAACTGTTTTTT. Recombination joined TRBV30 with TRBJ1-4; no D segment can be confidently identified. From the cysteine through the phenylalanine, the CDR3 covers 15 amino acids. The read is trimmed to its CDR3 DNA, 45 bases read in frame from base 1. In the germline V gene (reference sequence), CDR1 corresponds to GTSNPN and CDR2 to SVGIG. The V end loses 5 bases and the J end loses 2 bases, and a stretch of 15 bases separates them.